This TCR beta chain was sequenced for a study of CXCR4 blockade with PD-1 therapy in pancreatic cancer (dated by TCRdb to between 2018 and 2020). In the study overall: Multiplex immunohistochemistry and TCRbeta immunosequencing of resected pancreatic ductal adenocarcinoma were combined in the study with ex vivo slice culture in which PD-1 and CXCR4 blockade were tested. To assess intratumoral heterogeneity, two geographically distinct regions from each of roughly 6 tumors were TCR-sequenced. Findings and caveats that apply to the study as a whole: The frequency of each amino acid clone correlated strongly with the number of distinct nucleotide rearrangements encoding that clone, suggesting convergent selection driven by common tumor antigens. Only TCRbeta chains were sequenced, so true antigen-specificity overlap of convergent dominant clones remained unconfirmed pending paired alpha-beta single-cell sequencing. Tumors had clonal expansion, with a mean productive clonality of around 0.15 compared with about 0.05 in healthy blood, yet clonality showed no correlation with survival.

The immunoSEQ Assay at Adaptive Biotechnologies was used to immunosequence TCRbeta CDR3 regions from the extracted DNA. The original methods were these. To measure the absolute abundance of each unique TCRbeta CDR3, the sequences were collapsed and filtered. Clonality was defined as 1 minus Pielou's evenness, computed on productive in-frame rearrangements only. Regional overlap tracked the top 100 nucleotide rearrangements across paired samples, with Morisita index comparing paired versus unrelated samples. The immunoSEQ Rearrangement Details tool was used to assess convergence of nucleotide rearrangements onto identical amino acid sequences. This is the immuneACCESS table as TCRdb keeps it, with only in-frame sequences that have V and J called. A part of the clones is gone; compared with another copy, unresolved V genes explain less than half, and the rest is unexplained. The DNA was the basis for D and trimming; V, J and clone size are from that table. For this sample the table gives 700 to 950 clones, of which approximately 39% were detected only once. The biggest ten clones account for 9.5% to 13% of the sample.

The CDR3 contains 15 residues, cysteine and phenylalanine counted. Of the read, only the CDR3 DNA is kept; its 45 bases are in frame from base 1. The junction carries 9 bases between V and J, which are trimmed by 1 base and 0 bases respectively. CDR1 and CDR2 are drawn from the germline V gene: MDHEN, SYDVKM. The archived tumor blocks came from patients who had not received neoadjuvant therapy before resection. In the preserved-tissue arm of the study, about 28 surgical resection samples from approximately 26 previously untreated pancreatic ductal adenocarcinoma patients were used. For the resection arm, DNA was extracted from ten 5-micron curls of FFPE tumor adjacent to the multiplex immunohistochemistry slide. This clone was seen more than once but under ten times. Its antigen is unknown. Base qualities were left out, and no much larger clone turns up one base away.

The TCR originated in a human donor with pancreatic ductal adenocarcinoma. This sequence uses TRBV28 and TRBJ1-1; the D gene is unclear. Material for sequencing was tumor tissue. At the DNA level, the sequence is TGTGCCAGCAGTTTATCGCCAGGAATGAACACTGAAGCTTTCTTT. This sequence encodes CASSLSPGMNTEAFF.